The subject of this entry is one T cell receptor beta chain. Its antigen target is currently unknown. It has no much larger one-base neighbor in the sample; base qualities were not kept. Each donor gave one peripheral blood draw, approximately 120 mL on average, collected into heparinised tubes. Using a panel that included CD45RO, CCR7, CD25, CD127, CD95 and CD27, naive, central memory, regulatory and stem cell-like memory CD4+ T cells were sorted on a BD FACSAria II. Every sorted population had a purity above 95%. PBMCs were isolated immediately by Lymphoprep density gradient centrifugation and stained directly without culture. So that batch effects would be minimized, each experiment stained and sorted samples in pairs, pairing one healthy donor with one patient. These data originate in a study of beta chain features in type 1 diabetes (dated by TCRdb to the late 2010s). Some background on the complete study: Mean age, gender distribution, total cell number and subset yield were not different between patients and healthy donors. The study compared the TCRB repertoires of sorted circulating CD4+ T cell subsets in recently diagnosed type 1 diabetes patients with those in matched healthy donors. Across all samples, about 110 million sorted cells were examined, and cell number per subset correlated strongly with RNA yield. Regulatory and stem cell-like memory subsets were isolated from only 8 patients and about eight healthy donors, whereas naive and central memory subsets came from all 28 donors. The research as a whole found: Because cDNA was sequenced instead of genomic DNA, highly expressing activated cells could be over-represented, though the groups showed no difference in activation or CD3 levels. PCR may preferentially amplify shorter templates, but because patient and control samples were amplified and corrected together, any resulting skew would affect both groups equally. Only small numbers of individuals were included in the HLA sub-analyses, which left unresolved whether HLA type had any influence on TCRB rearrangement. Type 1 diabetes patients showed a moderate but significant shortening of TCRB CDR3 length in all four CD4+ subsets. At VDJ recombination sites, type 1 diabetes patients had fewer insertions and more deleted nucleotides, which implies abnormalities in thymic rearrangement. Naive, central memory and regulatory TCRB repertoires appeared to be more alike among patients than among healthy donors.

The entire amount of isolated RNA was reverse transcribed using the High Capacity cDNA Reverse Transcription Kit, so the sequenced TCRB transcripts were expressed ones. Survey-depth immunoSEQ sequencing was performed on stem cell-like memory T cell samples, with an average of around 970,000 total reads per sample. After sorted cells were lysed in RLT buffer, RNA was extracted with DNase-treated RNeasy Micro or Mini kits, with the choice depending on cell number. To prevent cross-contamination, every cell subset was processed on its own, while patient and healthy donor samples were processed together. The immunoSEQ multiplex PCR was used to amplify TCRB sequences from cDNA, yielding 87-bp fragments that span the CDR3 region. Amplicons were sequenced on the Illumina HiSeq platform. As for the authors' bioinformatics: Synthetic template baselines were used to correct PCR bias computationally, reads within Hamming distance 2 were collapsed together, and singletons that could not be merged were discarded. Reads were aligned to IMGT to assign V, D and J genes, CDR3 length, and insertions or deletions at six rearrangement sites. Within each subset, clonotype counts were normalized to the number of sorted cells before true diversity and Gini coefficients were calculated with the tcR R package. Repertoire sharing was quantified using the overlap coefficient calculated on TCRB nucleotide sequences. The clones in this table, taken by TCRdb from immuneACCESS, are in-frame only. Not every clone is retained; where verified, under half of the shortfall comes from an unresolved V gene, and the cause of the rest is unknown. The V and J calls and clone size were taken over from that table, and D and trimming were inferred from the DNA. In all, the sample holds some 44,000 clones, and about 50% of those were seen once. The ten top clones hold roughly 0.27% of the sample.

V lost 3 bases and J lost 0 bases; the stretch between them is 16 bases long. CDR1 and CDR2, per the germline V gene, are SGDLS and YYNGEE. The CDR3 spans 18 residues, from the cysteine through the phenylalanine. Only the CDR3 region is kept as DNA, spanning 54 bases read in frame from base 1. The sequence links TRBV9 to TRBJ2-6; perhaps TRBD2 is the D gene, with 5 bases matching. The origin of this receptor is a woman under 40 in good health. The sequencing sample was made of stem cell memory CD4+ T cells from blood. The cell subset or site label for this specimen denotes: stem cell-like memory CD4+ T cells. For the CDR3, the sequence is CASSARRAVNSGANVLTF. The sequenced DNA is TGTGCCAGCAGCGCCCGCCGAGCGGTAAACTCTGGGGCCAACGTCCTGACTTTC.